Each of the 17 T cell receptor beta chains below was sequenced from the same sample in a study of tumor-infiltrating lymphocytes in primary liver carcinoma (dated by TCRdb to about 2017). Without any cell sorting, total RNA and DNA were extracted together from about 20-30 mg of bulk tissue using the AllPrep DNA/RNA mini kit. The reads were generated on an Illumina HiSeq 2500. Starting from about 500 ng total RNA, TCRbeta-specific cDNA was produced by reverse transcription with a constant-region primer and ProtoScript II reverse transcriptase. TCRbeta libraries were built with three nested multiplex PCR rounds, a slightly modified ARM-PCR procedure. The first two PCR rounds used multiplex TRBV1-TRBV30 forward primers with a Cbeta reverse primer, each for roughly 11 cycles. TCRdb ran its own pipeline on the public reads, namely fastp trimming at Q25 and MiXCR clone calling, and kept in-frame beta chains. Each record represents a unique CDR3 protein, reported with the most common genes and DNA among its rows. Counted in this sample were over 100,000 distinct CDR3 sequences; around 70% of them appeared once. More than 7% of the sample rests with the top ten.

The sample taken for sequencing was tumor-adjacent normal liver tissue. The receptors originated from a woman in her sixties with primary liver carcinoma and hepatitis B virus infection.

On this clonotype: A much larger clone lies a single base off, so this may be a read error. The chain is built from TRBV30 and TRBJ2-7, with D unresolved. This CDR3 has 14 residues. Germline V lookup: CDR1 GTSNPN, CDR2 SVGIG (reference sequence). V was trimmed by 2 bases and J by 2 bases, leaving 13 bases between them. CDR3 nucleotides: TGTGCCTGGAGTTTACTGTCCTCGACCTACGAGCAGTACTTC. As protein: CAWSLLSSTYEQYF.

For this clonotype: Compared with germline, one end of the junction differs, possibly owing to a read error. This chain links TRBV11-2 with TRBJ1-6; maybe TRBD1 (6 bases). In germline, CDR1 is SGHAT, CDR2 FQNNGV. The CDR3 is made up of 15 amino acids. CDR3 sequence reads: CASSLDPGADTPLHF. The CDR3 nucleotides read TGTGCCAGCAGTTTAGACCCGGGGGCCGATACACCCCTCCACTTT.

Details on this clonotype: Relative to the germline gene, one junction end is altered; a read error may explain this. J is TRBJ2-7 and V is TRBV4-2, with 9 bases that match TRBD2. CDR3 size: 15 residues. CDR1 LGHNA and CDR2 YNFKEQ come from the germline V gene. CDR3 sequence reads: CASSLGIAGAYDQYF. The DNA of the CDR3 is TGTGCCAGCAGCCTTGGAATAGCGGGAGCCTACGATCAGTACTTC.

Concerning this clonotype: One base away lies a much larger clone, so this may be a sequencing read error. V and J are TRBV28 and TRBJ1-5; D gene uncertain. CDR1 is MDHEN and CDR2 is SYDVKM in the germline V gene. Trimming cost V 4 bases and J 5 bases, with 3 bases left between them. The CDR3 extends over 11 amino acids. Written as DNA, the CDR3 is TGTGCCAGCAGTTCTGATCAGCCCCAGCATTTT. Translated, it gives CASSSDQPQHF.

The chain recombines TRBV10-3 with TRBJ2-3; 9 nucleotides agree with TRBD1. The CDR3 consists of 17 residues. The germline V gene encodes CDR1 ENHRY and CDR2 SYGVKD. With 6 bases clipped from V and 2 bases from J, the junction kept 12 bases outside the gene matches. The CDR3 region has the DNA TGTGCCATCAGCTCAACGGCTGGGACAGGGTACACAGATACGCAGTATTTT. As protein: CAISSTAGTGYTDTQYF.

For this clonotype: A junction boundary mismatches the germline segment, possibly from a read error. This chain joins TRBV11-2 and TRBJ2-6, with D possibly being TRBD1 (6 bases). Germline V gives CDR1 SGHAT, CDR2 FQNNGV. This CDR3 is 17 amino acids long. The CDR3 protein is CASSPRGGPSGTNVLAF. In DNA, the CDR3 is TGTGCCAGCAGCCCCAGGGGCGGACCCTCAGGGACCAACGTCCTGGCTTTC.

The chain couples TRBV5-1 to TRBJ2-7; D might be TRBD1 (6 bases). CDR3 length: 15 residues. Trimming shortened V by 5 bases and J by 3 bases, and 18 bases separated the two germline ends. Germline CDR1 is SGHRS and CDR2 is YFSETQ. The CDR3 spells CASRSVPTGNYEQYF. CDR3 coding DNA: TGCGCCAGCAGGTCAGTCCCAACAGGGAACTACGAGCAGTACTTC.

V is TRBV24-1 and J is TRBJ2-1; 10 bases fit TRBD2. The V gene's germline CDR1 is KGHDR and CDR2 SFDVKD. The CDR3 loop spans 15 amino acids. Losses at the gene ends were 6 bases for V and 3 bases for J; bases not matched to a gene: 4. The CDR3 coding sequence is TGTGCCACCAGTCCCGGGACTAGCGACTACAATGAGCAGTTCTTC. Its protein product is CATSPGTSDYNEQFF.

This clonotype was detected many times. The chain is built from TRBV5-1 and TRBJ2-7; tentatively, D is TRBD1 (6 bases). The CDR3 has 17 amino acids. CDR1 SGHRS and CDR2 YFSETQ come from the germline V gene. The germline V and J ends were trimmed by 0 bases and 0 bases, with 16 bases remaining between them. The CDR3 DNA reads TGCGCCAGCAGCTTGGGGACCGGGACACCTGCCTCCTACGAGCAGTACTTC. Amino acid sequence: CASSLGTGTPASYEQYF.

This clonotype was recorded many times. V usage is TRBV6-5 and J usage is TRBJ1-2; weak D call: TRBD1 (5 bases). V was trimmed by 6 bases and J by 6 bases, leaving 20 bases between them. In germline, CDR1 is MNHEY, CDR2 SVGAGI. CDR3 size: 15 residues. The CDR3 reads CASRNQGSRRDGYTF. CDR3 DNA: TGTGCCAGCAGAAATCAGGGTTCTAGGCGGGATGGCTACACCTTC.

With regard to this clonotype: The conserved final phenylalanine or tryptophan is absent from the CDR3, which likely points to a read error. This chain joins TRBV12-3 or TRBV12-4 and TRBJ2-2, with D maybe TRBD1 (5 bases). The length of the CDR3 is 17 residues. CDR3 amino acids: CARSLVRFRVGTGELFY. Here the CDR3 DNA reads TGTGCCCGCAGTTTAGTTCGGTTCAGGGTGGGAACCGGGGAGCTGTTTTAT.

The count of this clonotype is one. Lacking the conserved final phenylalanine or tryptophan, this CDR3 likely reflects a read error. The chain employs TRBV28 and TRBJ1-1, with D perhaps matching TRBD1 (6 bases). CDR3 size: 14 residues. The germline V gene encodes CDR1 MDHEN and CDR2 SYDVKM. The DNA of the CDR3 is TGTACCAGCAGTAGGGGGTCGGGCCTCGGGAGAGCTTTCTCT. It specifies CTSSRGSGLGRAFS.

Notes on this clonotype: A read error may explain this, as a much larger clone is one base away. The chain is built from TRBV30 and TRBJ2-2; D remains ambiguous. In germline, CDR1 is GTSNPN, CDR2 SVGIG (reference sequence). This CDR3 comprises 12 residues. The V gene lost 7 bases and the J gene lost 4 bases, with 10 bases spanning the gap. Written as DNA, the CDR3 is TGTGCCTCCGCTAAGATCACCGGGGAGCTGTTTTTT. It yields the protein CASAKITGELFF.

V and J are TRBV11-2 and TRBJ2-7, with 8 bases lining up with TRBD2. CDR1 and CDR2 from the germline V gene are SGHAT and FQNNGV. The junction had 24 bases not matched to a gene; V was cut back by 5 bases and J by 12 bases. This CDR3 spans 17 amino acids. CDR3 DNA sequence: TGTGCCAGCAGCCCCGACTTCCCTCGGGAGGGCTCCAACGTGCGGTACTTC. As protein: CASSPDFPREGSNVRYF.

In this sample, this clonotype turned up many times. The chain links TRBV6-6 to TRBJ1-5; no reliable D call. Germline V gene sequence: CDR1 MNHNY, CDR2 SVGAGI (reference sequence). With 7 bases removed from V and 3 bases from J, the gap between germline ends came to 7 bases. CDR3 length: 12 residues. The CDR3 region has the DNA TGTGCCAGCACCACCTCCAATCAGCCCCAGCATTTT. It codes for CASTTSNQPQHF.

Comments on this clonotype: This may be a read error: a much more frequent sequence differs by one nucleotide. The J gene is TRBJ2-4, the V gene TRBV5-1; perhaps TRBD1 as D (6 bases). The germline gives CDR1 SGHRS, CDR2 YFSETQ. The length of the CDR3 is 15 residues. The V end lost 0 bases, the J end lost 7 bases, and 14 bases lay between the germline ends. CDR3 loop: CASSLEAGEWNIQYF. For the CDR3, the DNA is TGCGCCAGCAGCTTGGAGGCAGGGGAATGGAACATTCAGTACTTC.

Of note for this clonotype: A read error may produce the germline difference seen at one junction end. The rearrangement links TRBV12-3 or TRBV12-4 to TRBJ2-3; TRBD2 is a possible D gene (5 bases). This CDR3 is built from 19 residues. Here the CDR3 DNA reads TGTGCCAGCACCAGACGGGAACTAGTCAAGTGGGTGAGCACAGATACGCGGTATTTT. It yields the protein CASTRRELVKWVSTDTRYF.